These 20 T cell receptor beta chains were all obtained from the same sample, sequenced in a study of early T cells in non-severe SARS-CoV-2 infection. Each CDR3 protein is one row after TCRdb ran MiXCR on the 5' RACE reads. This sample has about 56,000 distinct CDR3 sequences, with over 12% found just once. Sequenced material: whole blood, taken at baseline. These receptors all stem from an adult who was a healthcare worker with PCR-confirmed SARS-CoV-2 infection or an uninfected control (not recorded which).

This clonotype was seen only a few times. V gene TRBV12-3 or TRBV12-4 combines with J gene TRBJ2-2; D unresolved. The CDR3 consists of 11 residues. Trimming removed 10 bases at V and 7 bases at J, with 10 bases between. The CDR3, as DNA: TGTGCCATCGGCGACATCGGGGAGCTGTTTTTT. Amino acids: CAIGDIGELFF.

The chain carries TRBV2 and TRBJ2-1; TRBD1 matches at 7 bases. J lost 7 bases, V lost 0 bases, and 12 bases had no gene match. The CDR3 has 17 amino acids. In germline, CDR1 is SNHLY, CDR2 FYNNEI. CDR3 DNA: TGTGCCAGCAGTGAAGCCCGACAGGGTATGGAATTTAATGAGCAGTTCTTC. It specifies CASSEARQGMEFNEQFF.

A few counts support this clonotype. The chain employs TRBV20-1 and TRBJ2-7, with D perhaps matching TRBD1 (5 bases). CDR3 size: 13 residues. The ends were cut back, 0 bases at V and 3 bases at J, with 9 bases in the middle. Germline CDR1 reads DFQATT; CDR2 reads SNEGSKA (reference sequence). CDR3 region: CSARDPDSYEQYF. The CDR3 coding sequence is TGCAGTGCTAGAGACCCCGACAGCTACGAGCAGTACTTC.

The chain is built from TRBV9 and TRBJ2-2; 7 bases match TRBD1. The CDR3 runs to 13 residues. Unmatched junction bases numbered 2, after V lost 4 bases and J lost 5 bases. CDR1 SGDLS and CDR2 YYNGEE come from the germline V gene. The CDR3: CASSIQGTGELFF. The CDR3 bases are TGTGCCAGCAGCATACAGGGGACCGGGGAGCTGTTTTTT.

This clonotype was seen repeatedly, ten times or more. The CDR3 region is CSVRALTGELFF. The CDR3 DNA is TGCAGCGTGCGAGCACTAACCGGGGAGCTGTTTTTT. The V call is TRBV29-1, the J call TRBJ2-2, with D unresolved. The CDR3 length is 12 residues. Deletions cut 6 bases from V and 5 bases from J, with 10 bases between. The V gene's germline CDR1 is SQVTM and CDR2 ANQGSEA.

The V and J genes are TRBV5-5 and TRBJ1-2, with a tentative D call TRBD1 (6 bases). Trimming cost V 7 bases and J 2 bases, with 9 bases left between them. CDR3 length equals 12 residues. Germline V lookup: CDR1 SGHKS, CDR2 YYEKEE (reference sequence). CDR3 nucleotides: TGTGCCAGCGGGACACCGAACTATGGCTACACCTTC. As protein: CASGTPNYGYTF.

Written as DNA, the CDR3 is TGTGCCAGCAGCTTAGATAGTCGGCGGAGAGACACCGGGGAGCTGTTTTTT. It yields the protein CASSLDSRRRDTGELFF. The V call is TRBV11-2, the J call TRBJ2-2; no clear D gene. This CDR3 has 17 amino acids. The germline V gene has CDR1 SGHAT and CDR2 FQNNGV. Trimming removed 0 bases at V and 3 bases at J, with 14 bases between.

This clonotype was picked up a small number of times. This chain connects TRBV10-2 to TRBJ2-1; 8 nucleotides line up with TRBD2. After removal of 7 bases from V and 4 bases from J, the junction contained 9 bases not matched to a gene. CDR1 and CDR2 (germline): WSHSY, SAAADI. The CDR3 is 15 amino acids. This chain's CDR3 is CASTTRGGPYNEQFF. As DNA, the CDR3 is TGCGCCAGCACAACCCGGGGGGGCCCTTACAATGAGCAGTTCTTC.

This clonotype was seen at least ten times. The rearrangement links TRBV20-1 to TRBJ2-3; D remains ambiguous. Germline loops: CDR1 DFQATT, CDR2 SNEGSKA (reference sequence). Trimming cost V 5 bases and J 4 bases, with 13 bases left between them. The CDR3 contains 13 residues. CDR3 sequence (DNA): TGCAGTGCTTTCAAAGGCCGAGCAGATACGCAGTATTTT. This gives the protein CSAFKGRADTQYF.

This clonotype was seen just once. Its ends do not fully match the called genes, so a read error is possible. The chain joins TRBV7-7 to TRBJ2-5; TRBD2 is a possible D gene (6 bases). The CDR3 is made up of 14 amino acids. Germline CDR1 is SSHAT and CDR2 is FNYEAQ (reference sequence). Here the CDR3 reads CASSFSTSQETQYF. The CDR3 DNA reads TGTGCTAGCAGCTTTTCGACTAGCCAAGAGACCCAGTACTTC.

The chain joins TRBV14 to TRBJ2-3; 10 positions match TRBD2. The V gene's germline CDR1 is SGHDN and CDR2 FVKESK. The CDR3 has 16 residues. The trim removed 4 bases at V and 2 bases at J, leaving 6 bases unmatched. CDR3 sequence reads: CASSLASGGSTDTQYF. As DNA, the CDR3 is TGTGCCAGCAGCCTCGCTAGCGGGGGATCCACAGATACGCAGTATTTT.

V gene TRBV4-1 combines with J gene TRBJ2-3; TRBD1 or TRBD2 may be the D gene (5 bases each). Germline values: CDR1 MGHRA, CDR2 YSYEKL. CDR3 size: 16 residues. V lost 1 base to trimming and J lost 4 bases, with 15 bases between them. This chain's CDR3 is CASSQGAGRGADTQYF. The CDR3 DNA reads TGCGCCAGCAGCCAAGGGGCCGGCAGAGGGGCAGATACGCAGTATTTT.

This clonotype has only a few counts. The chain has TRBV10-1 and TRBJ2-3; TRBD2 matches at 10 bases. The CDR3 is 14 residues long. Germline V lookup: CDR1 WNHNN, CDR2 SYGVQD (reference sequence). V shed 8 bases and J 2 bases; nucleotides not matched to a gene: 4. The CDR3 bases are TGCGCCAGCTCTAGCGGGAGCAACACAGATACGCAGTATTTT. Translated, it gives CASSSGSNTDTQYF.

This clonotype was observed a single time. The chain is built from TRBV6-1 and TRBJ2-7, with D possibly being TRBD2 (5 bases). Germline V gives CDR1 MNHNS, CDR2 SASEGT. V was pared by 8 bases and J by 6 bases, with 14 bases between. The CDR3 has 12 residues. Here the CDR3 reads CASEGMVSEQYF. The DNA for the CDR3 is TGTGCCAGCGAGGGAATGGTGAGCGAGCAGTACTTC.

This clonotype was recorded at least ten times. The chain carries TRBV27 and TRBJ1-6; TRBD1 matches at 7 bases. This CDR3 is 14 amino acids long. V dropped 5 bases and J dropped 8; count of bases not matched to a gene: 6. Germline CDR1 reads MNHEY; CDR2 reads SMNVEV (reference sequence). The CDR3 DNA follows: TGTGCCAGCAGTCCGACAGGGATCGATTCACCCCTCCACTTT. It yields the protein CASSPTGIDSPLHF.

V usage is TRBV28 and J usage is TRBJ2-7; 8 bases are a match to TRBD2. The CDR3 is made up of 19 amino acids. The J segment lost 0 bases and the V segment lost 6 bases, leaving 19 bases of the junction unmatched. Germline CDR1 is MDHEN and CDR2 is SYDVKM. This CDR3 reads CASSPYSVIAGPTSYEQYF. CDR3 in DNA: TGTGCCAGCAGCCCTTACAGTGTAATAGCGGGGCCTACCTCCTACGAGCAGTACTTC.

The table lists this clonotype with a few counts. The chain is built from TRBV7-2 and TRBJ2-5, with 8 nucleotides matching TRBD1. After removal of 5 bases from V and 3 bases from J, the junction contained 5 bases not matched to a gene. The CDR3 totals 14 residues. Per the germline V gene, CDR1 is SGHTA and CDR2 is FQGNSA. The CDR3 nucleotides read TGTGCCAGCAGCCCTAACAGGGGGAAAGAGACCCAGTACTTC. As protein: CASSPNRGKETQYF.

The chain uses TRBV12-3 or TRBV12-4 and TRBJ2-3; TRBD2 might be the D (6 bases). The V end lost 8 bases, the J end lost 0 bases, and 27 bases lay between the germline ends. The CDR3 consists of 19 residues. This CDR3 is CASRPDGLVRGKSTDTQYF. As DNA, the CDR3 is TGTGCCAGCCGACCCGATGGGCTAGTTCGGGGGAAAAGCACAGATACGCAGTATTTT.

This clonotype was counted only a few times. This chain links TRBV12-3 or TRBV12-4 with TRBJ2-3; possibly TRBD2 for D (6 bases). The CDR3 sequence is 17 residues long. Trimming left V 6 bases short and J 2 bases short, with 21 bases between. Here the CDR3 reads CASSTPQGGTTTDTQYF. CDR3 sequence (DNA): TGTGCCAGCAGCACCCCGCAGGGAGGCACCACCACAGATACGCAGTATTTT.

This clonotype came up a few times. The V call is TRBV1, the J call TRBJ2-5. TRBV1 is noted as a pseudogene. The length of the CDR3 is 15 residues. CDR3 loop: CTSSQDIGIQETQYF. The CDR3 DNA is TGCACCAGCAGCCAAGATATTGGAATCCAAGAGACCCAGTACTTC.